One sample yielded the 29 T cell receptor beta chains listed below, sequenced in a study of prognosis after radiotherapy for stage I lung cancer. Using two-round multiplex PCR, the authors amplified TCR beta CDR3 from genomic DNA. Initially, in first-round PCR, primers specific to each TRBV and TRBJ gene were used. In TCRdb, the multiplex PCR reads were re-called with MiXCR into one record per CDR3 protein. The data contain about 35,000 distinct CDR3 sequences, approximately 32% of them singletons. The specimen was PBMCs, collected before or after stereotactic body radiation therapy (not recorded which). The receptors were sampled from a donor aged 50 or older with non-small cell lung cancer.

This clonotype was seen repeatedly, ten times or more. V gene TRBV4-1 combines with J gene TRBJ1-2; D possibly corresponds to TRBD1 (5 bases). Germline V gene sequence: CDR1 MGHRA, CDR2 YSYEKL. Trimming stripped 2 bases from V and 2 bases from J, with 12 bases between. This CDR3 is built from 15 residues. CDR3 DNA: TGCGCCAGCAGCCAATCCGGGACGGAGAACTATGGCTACACCTTC. It encodes CASSQSGTENYGYTF.

This clonotype was counted ten times or more. The chain combines TRBV4-1 with TRBJ2-1; 7 bases line up with TRBD1. Germline V gene sequence: CDR1 MGHRA, CDR2 YSYEKL. V lost 4 bases and J lost 0; bases outside the gene matches: 9. The CDR3 loop spans 17 amino acids. As DNA, the CDR3 is TGCGCCAGCAGCCGCGCAGGGACAGAGAGCTCCTACAATGAGCAGTTCTTC. Its protein is CASSRAGTESSYNEQFF.

This clonotype was observed at least ten times. This chain joins TRBV6-1 and TRBJ1-5, with TRBD1 as a possible D gene (6 bases). Per germline, CDR1 MNHNS and CDR2 SASEGT. This CDR3 comprises 15 residues. Trimming pared 10 bases from V and 3 bases from J, leaving 19 bases between. The CDR3 reads CATSDSLTTNQPQHF. For the CDR3, the DNA is TGTGCCACGTCGGACAGCCTAACTACCAATCAGCCCCAGCATTTT.

In its sample, this clonotype was seen many times. The J gene is TRBJ1-1, the V gene TRBV10-3, with TRBD1 identical over 8 bases. The germline V gene encodes CDR1 ENHRY and CDR2 SYGVKD. There are 12 residues in the CDR3. With V trimmed by 0 bases and J by 10 bases, 1 base remained unmatched. CDR3 protein: CAISESTGVAFF. DNA of the CDR3: TGTGCCATCAGTGAGTCGACAGGGGTAGCTTTCTTT.

The chain carries TRBV11-2 and TRBJ2-2; 9 bases agree with TRBD1. The CDR3 has 16 amino acids. V lost 4 bases and J lost 5; bases outside the gene matches: 8. The germline gives CDR1 SGHAT, CDR2 FQNNGV. For the CDR3, the DNA is TGTGCCAGCAGCTCCTACAGGGGGCCAAGGACCGGGGAGCTGTTTTTT. Its translation is CASSSYRGPRTGELFF.

This clonotype showed up many times. The chain links TRBV20-1 to TRBJ2-7; no definite D call. V dropped 5 bases and J dropped 2 bases, with 13 bases sitting between them. The germline CDR1 and CDR2 sequences are DFQATT and SNEGSKA (reference sequence). This CDR3 contains 13 residues. This CDR3 reads CSAGISRTYEQYF. DNA of the CDR3: TGCAGTGCTGGAATCTCCCGGACCTACGAGCAGTACTTC.

The table lists this clonotype with many counts. The chain carries TRBV20-1 and TRBJ2-1, with 7 bases identical to TRBD2. The CDR3 is 13 amino acids. The V gene end was trimmed by 5 bases and the J gene end by 5 bases; junction bases not matched to a gene: 6. CDR1 and CDR2 (germline): DFQATT, SNEGSKA (reference sequence). CDR3 DNA sequence: TGCAGTGCTGGGAGACTAGCTCACAATGAGCAGTTCTTC. The encoded protein is CSAGRLAHNEQFF.

About this clonotype itself: A much larger clone lies a single base off, so this may be a read error. The rearrangement links TRBV18 to TRBJ1-4; TRBD1 aligns across 9 bases. The CDR3 extends over 16 amino acids. V lost 4 bases and J lost 7; bases outside the gene matches: 10. CDR1 KGHSH and CDR2 LQKENI come from the germline V gene. CDR3 bases: TGTGCCAGCTCACAACCTCCCGGGACAGGGCTTGAAAAACTGTTTTTT. Encoded protein: CASSQPPGTGLEKLFF.

This clonotype was found many times. The rearrangement links TRBV7-6 to TRBJ1-1, with 11 bases that match TRBD1. CDR1 is SGHVS, CDR2 FNYEAQ, per germline. V lost 6 bases, J lost 4 bases, and 1 base stayed unmatched. The CDR3 covers 13 residues. CDR3 sequence reads: CASRGTGGTEAFF. DNA of the CDR3: TGTGCCAGCAGAGGGACAGGGGGCACTGAAGCTTTCTTT.

This clonotype was seen at least ten times. CDR3 bases: TGTGCCAGCAGCCCTAGCCGGGGTTCTGAAGCTTTCTTT. It is translated as CASSPSRGSEAFF. The rearrangement uses TRBV7-2 and TRBJ1-1; D is unclear. The CDR3 runs to 13 residues. Germline CDR1 and CDR2: SGHTA and FQGNSA. Trimming stripped 5 bases from V and 6 bases from J, with 13 bases between.

This clonotype occurred many times. V is TRBV7-9 and J is TRBJ1-3, with unresolved D. The CDR3 contains 11 residues. The V gene lost 3 bases and the J gene lost 8 bases, with 5 bases spanning the gap. CDR1 is SEHNR, CDR2 FQNEAQ, per germline (reference sequence). CDR3 DNA sequence: TGTGCCAGCAGCTTCGGGGACACCATATATTTT. It yields the protein CASSFGDTIYF.

In its sample, this clonotype was seen many times. The rearrangement links TRBV15 to TRBJ1-5; no firm D call. V lost 5 bases and J lost 4, with 9 bases in between. The CDR3 spans 13 residues. Germline-derived CDR1 and CDR2 are LNHNV and YYDKDF (reference sequence). CDR3: CATSAGLNQPQHF. The CDR3 bases are TGTGCCACCAGCGCCGGCCTTAATCAGCCCCAGCATTTT.

This clonotype was picked up one time. The J gene is TRBJ2-1, the V gene TRBV6-5; perhaps TRBD2 as D (5 bases). V was cut by 0 bases and J by 5 bases, with 17 bases left in between. This CDR3 spans 17 amino acids. The germline CDR1 and CDR2 sequences are MNHEY and SVGAGI. The CDR3 nucleotides are TGTGCCAGCAGTTACTCGCGGACTGGCGGGTCCCACAATGAGCAGTTCTTC. This translates into CASSYSRTGGSHNEQFF.

The gene calls are TRBV27 and TRBJ1-2; the match to TRBD1 covers 7 bases. Losses at the gene ends were 2 bases for V and 5 bases for J; bases not matched to a gene: 11. From germline, CDR1 is MNHEY and CDR2 SMNVEV (reference sequence). The CDR3 runs 16 residues. In DNA form, the CDR3 reads TGTGCCAGCAGTTTACACGACGGGACAGCGCTTTATGGCTACACCTTC. It translates to CASSLHDGTALYGYTF.

In this sample, this clonotype turned up many times. The rearrangement uses TRBV6-5 and TRBJ1-4; perhaps TRBD1 as D (5 bases). Trimming stripped 4 bases from V and 8 bases from J, with 11 bases between. Germline CDR1 is MNHEY and CDR2 is SVGAGI. The CDR3 loop spans 13 amino acids. The CDR3 region is CASSLGQGEKLFF. The CDR3 nucleotides are TGTGCCAGCAGTTTGGGGCAAGGCGAAAAACTGTTTTTT.

This clonotype was seen ten or more times. This chain joins TRBV20-1 and TRBJ2-1; 10 bases align to TRBD2. CDR3 length: 16 residues. Germline-derived CDR1 and CDR2 are DFQATT and SNEGSKA (reference sequence). V shed 5 bases, J shed 7 bases, and the junction held 14 bases outside the gene matches. The CDR3 reads CSAPRLAGEPRNEQFF. DNA for the CDR3: TGCAGTGCTCCCCGCCTAGCGGGGGAACCGAGAAATGAGCAGTTCTTC.

V gene TRBV7-2 combines with J gene TRBJ2-2; no firm D call. CDR3 length: 13 amino acids. Germline V gene data show CDR1 as SGHTA and CDR2 as FQGNSA. The CDR3 here is CARSFLEAGELFF. The DNA of the CDR3 is TGTGCAAGAAGCTTCTTAGAGGCCGGGGAGCTGTTTTTT.

The V and J genes are TRBV6-2 or TRBV6-3 and TRBJ2-7, with TRBD1 matching over 7 bases. J gave up 13 bases and V 5 bases, and 23 bases lay outside the gene matches. The germline gives CDR1 MNHEY, CDR2 SVGEGT. The CDR3 totals 16 residues. CDR3 sequence (DNA): TGTGCCAGCAGTCGAGTCCCGGGACAGATGTTATACGAGAAATACTTC. This gives the protein CASSRVPGQMLYEKYF.

This clonotype was seen repeatedly, ten times or more. The chain has TRBV2 and TRBJ2-3; the D is unclear. The length of the CDR3 is 14 residues. The germline V and J ends were trimmed by 7 bases and 4 bases, with 15 bases remaining between them. Germline loops: CDR1 SNHLY, CDR2 FYNNEI. CDR3 nucleotide sequence: TGTGCCAGCACCCCTCCCGGTGGGGCAGATACGCAGTATTTT. It translates to CASTPPGGADTQYF.

This clonotype has a count of ten or more. The V gene is TRBV20-1, the J gene TRBJ1-1; perhaps TRBD1 as D (6 bases). V was trimmed by 6 bases and J by 6 bases, leaving 11 bases between them. This CDR3 has 11 residues. Germline V gene lookup returns CDR1 DFQATT and CDR2 SNEGSKA (reference sequence). The CDR3 DNA is TGCAGTGCAGGGGGGGGCTCTGAAGCTTTCTTT. As protein: CSAGGGSEAFF.

V and J are TRBV19 and TRBJ1-3; D ambiguous. Looked up from germline, CDR1 is LNHDA and CDR2 is SQIVND (reference sequence). This CDR3 is built from 14 residues. The CDR3 DNA reads as TGTGCTACAAGAAAATCCAGCTCTGGAAACACCATATATTTT. Its protein product is CATRKSSSGNTIYF.

The chain combines TRBV7-2 with TRBJ2-1; TRBD2 is a possible D gene (6 bases). This CDR3 region has 15 residues. The V gene's germline CDR1 is SGHTA and CDR2 FQGNSA. V dropped 5 bases and J dropped 1 base, with 12 bases sitting between them. The CDR3 here is CASSRSGTSYNEQFF. DNA of the CDR3: TGTGCCAGCAGCCGTAGCGGAACTTCCTACAATGAGCAGTTCTTC. The full variable domain, with the rest looked up from reference TRBV7-2 and TRBJ2-1, is GAGVSQSPSNKVTEKGKDVELRCDPISGHTALYWYRQSLGQGLEFLIYFQGNSAPDKSGLPSDRFSAERTGGSVSTLTIQRTQQEDSAVYLCASSRSGTSYNEQFFGPGTRLTVL.

A remark on this clonotype: A much larger clone is a single base away; this may be a read error. The chain recombines TRBV6-2 or TRBV6-3 with TRBJ2-5; possible D gene TRBD2, 6 bases. CDR1 MNHEY and CDR2 SVGEGT come from the germline V gene. The CDR3 consists of 15 residues. CDR3 nucleotide sequence: TGTGCCAGCAGTTACGGGCTAGCGCGACAAGAGGCCCAGTACTTC. It yields the protein CASSYGLARQEAQYF.

V is TRBV7-3 and J is TRBJ2-1; 8 bases are shared with TRBD2. This CDR3 spans 12 amino acids. With 5 bases clipped from V and 9 bases from J, the junction kept 3 bases outside the gene matches. Germline V gene sequence: CDR1 SGHTA, CDR2 FQGTGA. The CDR3 spells CASSPGGAEQFF. The CDR3 coding sequence is TGTGCCAGCAGCCCGGGAGGGGCTGAGCAGTTCTTC.

This clonotype occurred a few times. One base away lies a much larger clone, so this may be a sequencing read error. This chain connects TRBV4-1 to TRBJ2-2; possible D gene TRBD2, 5 bases. The CDR3 is 15 residues long. CDR1 is MGHRA, CDR2 YSYEKL, per germline. The CDR3 here is CASSQDAGFTGELLF. The CDR3 nucleotides read TGCGCCAGCAGCCAAGACGCGGGTTTCACCGGGGAGCTGCTTTTT.

This clonotype was counted at least ten times. The chain employs TRBV9 and TRBJ2-2, with 10 bases matching TRBD2. Germline-derived CDR1 and CDR2 are SGDLS and YYNGEE. The CDR3 length is 17 residues. Germline trimming cut 2 bases from V and 2 bases from J; bases unmatched to any gene: 6. CDR3 in DNA: TGTGCCAGCAGCGTCCCTAGGACTAGCGGAAACACCGGGGAGCTGTTTTTT. It codes for CASSVPRTSGNTGELFF.

The chain employs TRBV6-1 and TRBJ2-7; perhaps TRBD1 as D (6 bases). Trimming cost V 5 bases and J 1 base, with 18 bases left between them. This CDR3 spans 16 amino acids. Germline assignment: CDR1 MNHNS and CDR2 SASEGT. This CDR3 reads CASSPDPGHRSYEQYF. In DNA, the CDR3 is TGTGCCAGCAGTCCTGACCCGGGACACAGGTCCTACGAGCAGTACTTC.

Ten or more counts support this clonotype. The chain joins TRBV12-3 or TRBV12-4 to TRBJ1-4, with a tentative D call TRBD1 (6 bases). Trimming stripped 6 bases from V and 4 bases from J, with 9 bases between. CDR3 length equals 13 residues. The CDR3 spells CASSQGRNEKLFF. In nucleotides, the CDR3 is TGTGCCAGCAGCCAGGGGCGTAATGAAAAACTGTTTTTT.

Only one count was recorded for this clonotype. It differs at one base from a far larger clone, so likely a read error. V is TRBV6-4 and J is TRBJ2-5, with D maybe TRBD1 (6 bases). Trimming took off 3 bases at V and 3 bases at J, with 26 bases between the two ends. The CDR3 is 19 amino acids. Germline lookup yields CDR1 MRHNA and CDR2 SNTAGT. The CDR3: CASSERATLGRGNKETQYF. CDR3 in DNA: TGTGCCAGCAGTGAAAGGGCCACCCTGGGCAGGGGCAACAAAGAGACCCAGTACTTC.